A single sample gave rise to the 25 T cell receptor beta chains below, sequenced in a study of regulatory T cells in long-lasting Graves disease. Described time point: newly diagnosed GD, antithyroid drugs for less than 3 months. Extracted PBMC RNA gave rise to the TCR library. HTBI primers from iRepertoire and Arm-PCR of CDR3 regions yielded the TCR beta libraries. TCRdb reanalysed the multiplex PCR reads using MiXCR and keeps one entry per CDR3 protein. This table has fewer than 650,000 distinct CDR3 sequences, 16% appearing once. The sample was also reused in another study, on T cells in Graves' hyperthyroidism and ophthalmopathy.

This specimen was peripheral blood mononuclear cells (PBMCs), taken at new diagnosis, from a patient treated with antithyroid drugs. Receptor source: a man aged 18-30 years with Graves disease.

V gene TRBV7-3 combines with J gene TRBJ2-3; D is possibly TRBD1 (5 bases). The germline gives CDR1 SGHTA, CDR2 FQGTGA. Deletions cut 1 base from V and 0 bases from J, with 20 bases between. The CDR3 covers 19 residues. CDR3 residues: CASSLKAGYHPGSTDTQYF. CDR3 DNA sequence: TGTGCCAGCAGCTTAAAAGCAGGGTACCATCCCGGTAGCACAGATACGCAGTATTTT. Supplemented by reference TRBV7-3 and TRBJ2-3, the full variable domain reads GAGVSQTPSNKVTEKGKYVELRCDPISGHTALYWYRQSLGQGPEFLIYFQGTGAADDSGLPNDRFFAVRPEGSVSTLKIQRTERGDSAVYLCASSLKAGYHPGSTDTQYFGPGTRLTVL.

The J gene is TRBJ2-2, the V gene TRBV11-2; weak D call: TRBD2 (6 bases). Germline V lookup: CDR1 SGHAT, CDR2 FQNNGV. Trimming took 3 bases from V and 9 from J, leaving 11 bases between them. The CDR3 runs to 13 residues. The CDR3 DNA reads as TGTGCCAGCAGCTTTGGAGGGACCCGGGAGCTGTTTTTT. Amino acids: CASSFGGTRELFF.

This clonotype showed up just a few times. CDR3 region: CASSSTSGMSPGGNEQFF. The CDR3 DNA reads as TGTGCCAGCAGTTCAACTAGCGGGATGTCCCCTGGGGGCAATGAGCAGTTCTTC. This chain uses TRBV6-2 or TRBV6-3 with TRBJ2-5, with 10 positions matching TRBD2. The J call may be in error: the DNA end matches TRBJ2-1 better. Germline loops: CDR1 MNHEY, CDR2 SVGEGT. The CDR3 length is 18 residues.

This clonotype was seen many times. The rearrangement links TRBV2 to TRBJ2-7; 9 nucleotides align to TRBD2. This CDR3 is built from 14 residues. Trimming removed 4 bases from V and 0 bases from J; junction bases left unmatched: 1. The V gene's germline CDR1 is SNHLY and CDR2 FYNNEI. This chain's CDR3 is CASSASGISYEQYF. The CDR3 DNA reads TGTGCCAGCAGTGCTAGCGGGATCTCCTACGAGCAGTACTTC. The full variable domain, with the rest looked up from reference TRBV2 and TRBJ2-7, is EPEVTQTPSHQVTQMGQEVILRCVPISNHLYFYWYRQILGQKVEFLVSFYNNEISEKSEIFDDQFSVERPDGSNFTLKIRSTKLEDSAMYFCASSASGISYEQYFGPGTRLTVT.

This clonotype has only a few counts. The rearrangement uses TRBV30 and TRBJ2-5, with 11 nucleotides matching TRBD1. Germline assignment: CDR1 GTSNPN and CDR2 SVGIG (reference sequence). V shed 0 bases, J shed 5 bases, and the junction held 8 bases outside the gene matches. The CDR3 contains 16 residues. Here the CDR3 reads CAWSVLWTGGRETQYF. CDR3 nucleotides: TGTGCCTGGAGTGTTCTCTGGACAGGGGGCAGGGAGACCCAGTACTTC.

A remark on this clonotype: A read error likely explains this, since a far larger clone differs by one base. In nucleotides, the CDR3 is TGTGCCATCAGCTTAGCGGGAGTGGCGGAGCAGTACTTC. Its translation is CAISLAGVAEQYF. The V call is TRBV7-2, the J call TRBJ2-3; 9 positions match TRBD2. The last part of the DNA fits TRBJ2-7 better; the J call may be wrong. Germline loops: CDR1 SGHTA, CDR2 FQGNSA. CDR3 length equals 13 residues.

This clonotype appeared a few times. This chain links TRBV20-1 with TRBJ2-1; 10 bases align to TRBD2. J lost 9 bases, V lost 3 bases, and 17 bases had no gene match. This CDR3 is built from 17 residues. From germline, CDR1 is DFQATT and CDR2 SNEGSKA (reference sequence). Here the CDR3 reads CSASAISQSGRAGEQFF. In DNA form, the CDR3 reads TGCAGTGCTAGCGCTATATCCCAGAGCGGGAGGGCTGGTGAGCAGTTCTTC.

This clonotype has more than one count but fewer than ten. This chain uses TRBV20-1 with TRBJ1-1; D is unclear. The germline CDR1 and CDR2 sequences are DFQATT and SNEGSKA (reference sequence). The V end lost 0 bases, the J end lost 4 bases, and 15 bases lay between the germline ends. The CDR3 is 15 residues long. The CDR3 coding sequence is TGCAGTGCTAGAGATGTCCAGGTGGGGTCCACTGAAGCTTTCTTT. This translates into CSARDVQVGSTEAFF.

This clonotype has at least ten counts. The V and J genes are TRBV2 and TRBJ2-3; tentative D call: TRBD1 (5 bases). V was clipped by 6 bases and J by 8 bases, with 12 bases between them. This CDR3 is built from 12 residues. Germline loops: CDR1 SNHLY, CDR2 FYNNEI. CDR3 region: CASRTGASTQYF. The CDR3, as DNA: TGTGCCAGCAGGACTGGGGCTTCTACGCAGTATTTT.

This clonotype has a single count. The chain combines TRBV19 with TRBJ2-5; D might be TRBD1 (5 bases). V was trimmed by 2 bases and J by 5 bases, leaving 12 bases between them. The germline V gene encodes CDR1 LNHDA and CDR2 SQIVND (reference sequence). This CDR3 has 14 residues. The CDR3, as DNA: TGTGCCAGTAGTATATCGGGTCAGGGTGAGACCCAGTACTTC. It codes for CASSISGQGETQYF.

This clonotype was seen many times. The chain employs TRBV29-1 and TRBJ1-1; 7 bases are shared with TRBD1. V was pared by 4 bases and J by 5 bases, with 10 bases of the junction left unmatched. Germline-derived CDR1 and CDR2 are SQVTM and ANQGSEA. The length of the CDR3 is 14 residues. This chain's CDR3 is CSVALFRGETEAFF. The CDR3 DNA follows: TGCAGCGTTGCCCTTTTCAGGGGGGAAACTGAAGCTTTCTTT.

This clonotype showed up many times. The gene calls are TRBV27 and TRBJ1-2; tentatively, D is TRBD1 (6 bases). The CDR3 is 15 amino acids. From germline, CDR1 is MNHEY and CDR2 SMNVEV (reference sequence). With 2 bases removed from V and 6 bases from J, the gap between germline ends came to 16 bases. CDR3 in amino acids: CASSLRPTGTNGYTF. The CDR3 DNA follows: TGTGCCAGCAGTTTACGTCCGACCGGGACAAATGGCTACACCTTC.

This clonotype was observed many times. This chain joins TRBV6-2 or TRBV6-3 and TRBJ2-1; 9 nucleotides align to TRBD2. Unmatched junction bases numbered 9, after V lost 5 bases and J lost 10 bases. The germline CDR1 and CDR2 sequences are MNHEY and SVGEGT. This CDR3 region has 14 residues. In DNA, the CDR3 is TGTGCCAGCAGTAGAGTAGCGGGAGTCTGGGAGCAGTTCTTC. Translated: CASSRVAGVWEQFF.

This clonotype was recorded at least ten times. The chain joins TRBV7-9 to TRBJ2-7; 9 bases align to TRBD1. This CDR3 contains 16 residues. The trim removed 5 bases at V and 2 bases at J, leaving 10 bases unmatched. Germline loops: CDR1 SEHNR, CDR2 FQNEAQ (reference sequence). The CDR3 sequence: CASSLPSGTGTYEQYF. CDR3 coding DNA: TGTGCCAGCAGCCTTCCATCCGGGACAGGGACCTACGAGCAGTACTTC.

The rearrangement joins TRBV19 to TRBJ1-3; 11 bases fit TRBD1. The CDR3 is made up of 18 amino acids. After removal of 6 bases from V and 1 base from J, the junction contained 11 bases not matched to a gene. Germline V lookup: CDR1 LNHDA, CDR2 SQIVND (reference sequence). CDR3 sequence reads: CASSPDRGRWTSGNTIYF. The CDR3 coding sequence is TGTGCCAGTAGCCCGGACAGGGGGCGGTGGACTTCTGGAAACACCATATATTTT.

The DNA of the CDR3 is TGTGCCAGCAGCTTAGGAAAGGGATGGGAAAAACTGTTTTTT. Protein product: CASSLGKGWEKLFF. The chain combines TRBV7-2 with TRBJ1-4; no reliable D call. The V gene lost 1 base and the J gene lost 8 bases, with 11 bases spanning the gap. This CDR3 contains 14 residues. The germline CDR1 and CDR2 sequences are SGHTA and FQGNSA.

This chain connects TRBV7-2 to TRBJ2-5, with 10 bases that match TRBD2. The V gene end was trimmed by 1 base and the J gene end by 5 bases; junction bases not matched to a gene: 7. Germline loops: CDR1 SGHTA, CDR2 FQGNSA. The CDR3 loop spans 16 amino acids. The CDR3 DNA is TGTGCCAGCAGCTTAGTGGCTAGCGGGAGCGGGGAGACCCAGTACTTC. Its translation is CASSLVASGSGETQYF.

Many counts were recorded for this clonotype. The V gene is TRBV18, the J gene TRBJ2-1, with 7 bases identical to TRBD1. With V trimmed by 0 bases and J by 1 base, 6 bases remained unmatched. Per germline, CDR1 KGHSH and CDR2 LQKENI. This CDR3 contains 17 residues. CDR3 nucleotide sequence: TGTGCCAGCTCACCACCGGAGGTGGGACAGTCCTACAATGAGCAGTTCTTC. Its protein product is CASSPPEVGQSYNEQFF.

This sequence joins TRBV6-2 or TRBV6-3 and TRBJ2-7, with 8 bases fitting TRBD1. The junction had 18 bases not matched to a gene; V was cut back by 6 bases and J by 8 bases. CDR1 is MNHEY and CDR2 is SVGEGT in the germline V gene. CDR3 length: 16 residues. CDR3 in DNA: TGTGCCAGCAGCCTCACAGGGGGTCCCGTTAAACGGAAGCAGTACTTC. This sequence encodes CASSLTGGPVKRKQYF.

This clonotype came up many times. The rearrangement joins TRBV11-2 to TRBJ2-3, with TRBD2 identical over 8 bases. After removal of 6 bases from V and 4 bases from J, the junction contained 6 bases not matched to a gene. The CDR3 loop spans 14 amino acids. The germline CDR1 and CDR2 sequences are SGHAT and FQNNGV. The CDR3 DNA sequence: TGTGCCAGCAGTTACCGACTAGCGTCAGATACGCAGTATTTT. Translating gives CASSYRLASDTQYF.

This clonotype was observed at least ten times. The CDR3 protein is CASSHTGVSNYGYTF. Here the CDR3 DNA reads TGTGCCAGCAGTCATACAGGGGTATCTAACTATGGCTACACCTTC. The chain joins TRBV27 to TRBJ1-2; 7 bases line up with TRBD1. The CDR3 consists of 15 residues. The germline V gene encodes CDR1 MNHEY and CDR2 SMNVEV (reference sequence). V shed 5 bases, J shed 0 bases, and the junction held 6 bases outside the gene matches.

This clonotype has a count of ten or more. V gene TRBV7-9 combines with J gene TRBJ2-1; 11 positions match TRBD2. V was pared by 7 bases and J by 7 bases, with 9 bases of the junction left unmatched. Germline CDR1 reads SEHNR; CDR2 reads FQNEAQ (reference sequence). The length of the CDR3 is 15 residues. DNA for the CDR3: TGTGCCAGCACTCTAAGGGGACTAGCGGTGAATGAGCAGTTCTTC. Amino acid sequence: CASTLRGLAVNEQFF.

There are many counts of this clonotype. V gene TRBV2 combines with J gene TRBJ1-1, with 10 bases lining up with TRBD1. This CDR3 region has 14 residues. Germline CDR1 SNHLY, CDR2 FYNNEI. Germline trimming cut 6 bases from V and 5 bases from J; bases unmatched to any gene: 6. The CDR3 sequence is CASRDPGQGTEAFF. CDR3 DNA: TGTGCCAGCAGGGATCCGGGACAGGGGACTGAAGCTTTCTTT.

The V and J genes are TRBV19 and TRBJ2-1; 9 bases map to TRBD2. The V segment lost 3 bases and the J segment 4 bases; nucleotides outside the gene matches: 7. Germline V gives CDR1 LNHDA, CDR2 SQIVND (reference sequence). The length of the CDR3 is 16 residues. The CDR3 bases are TGTGCCAGTAGTATGGTTGGGCTAGCGGGATACAATGAGCAGTTCTTC. Its protein is CASSMVGLAGYNEQFF.

V usage is TRBV3-1 and J usage is TRBJ2-7; no reliable D call. The germline CDR1 and CDR2 sequences are LGHDT and YNNKEL (reference sequence). CDR3 length: 16 amino acids. V lost 2 bases and J 0 bases, leaving 14 bases between the germline ends. CDR3 loop: CASSQLLRGSSYEQYF. CDR3 coding DNA: TGTGCCAGCAGCCAACTCCTCCGAGGAAGCTCCTACGAGCAGTACTTC.